This TCR beta chain was profiled in a study of blood T cell repertoires in COVID-19. Study background: Samples taken during acute and convalescent COVID-19 were collected in the United States, Italy and Spain. In each case, the material was cDNA or gDNA derived from T cells, B-cell-depleted T cells, or PBMCs.

In the original analysis: The authors estimated nucleated cell counts from reference gene primer amplification. TCRdb's table, derived via immunoSEQ multiplex PCR, lists solely in-frame clones and lacks some. Clone size and V and J calls were adopted from that table, with D and trimming inferred from the DNA. The sample records more than 150,000 clones, around 83% being singletons. This CDR3 is 15 amino acids long. CDR1 is MDHEN and CDR2 is SYDVKM in the germline V gene. Trimming removed 7 bases from V and 3 bases from J, with 13 bases in between. The chain joins TRBV28 to TRBJ1-6; a possible D gene is TRBD1 (5 bases). Sequenced material: peripheral blood. The sequence derives from a woman in her 40s with acute or convalescent COVID-19. The CDR3 DNA is TGTGCCAGCATTCGGGGGGGATTCTATAATTCACCCCTCCACTTT. Translation gives CASIRGGFYNSPLHF.